Below, 24 T cell receptor beta chains from the same sample are listed, as sequenced in a study of shared clonotypes between healthy human individuals. Repertoires were generated with immunoSEQ multiplex PCR, while TCRdb's copy carries only in-frame clones and drops some. The sample carries 2,500,000 or so clones, 93% recorded once. The sequencing sample was made of naive CD4+ T cells from PBMCs. Noted subset: CD45RA+ positively selected. All receptors come from a man aged 18 to 35 in good health. Some clones in this sample may be carry-over from other donors' samples.

The CDR3 coding sequence is TGTGCCAGCAGTTACTCGAGACTCCCGGAGGTCGGGGAGCTGTTTTTT. Its translation is CASSYSRLPEVGELFF. The V and J genes are TRBV6-5 and TRBJ2-2; D possibly corresponds to TRBD2 (5 bases). This CDR3 comprises 16 residues. The germline V and J ends were trimmed by 0 bases and 7 bases, with 15 bases remaining between them. Germline V gives CDR1 MNHEY, CDR2 SVGAGI.

The CDR3 nucleotides read TGCGCCAGCAGCTTGAGGCAGGGACTTGTCGGGGAGCTGTTTTTT. It encodes CASSLRQGLVGELFF. The chain is built from TRBV5-1 and TRBJ2-2; D is perhaps TRBD2 (6 bases). CDR1 and CDR2 (germline): SGHRS, YFSETQ. This CDR3 has 15 residues. V was pared by 1 base and J by 7 bases, with 14 bases between.

The chain is built from TRBV7-7 and TRBJ2-1; 7 bases align to TRBD2. Germline V gives CDR1 SSHAT, CDR2 FNYEAQ (reference sequence). The CDR3 extends over 14 amino acids. Trimming cost V 1 base and J 6 bases; bases outside gene matches: 3. The CDR3 nucleotides are TGTGCCAGCAGCTTAGGCGGGAGCCTCAATGAGCAGTTCTTC. As protein: CASSLGGSLNEQFF. Based on the CDR3 plus reference TRBV7-7 and TRBJ2-1, the full variable domain is GAGVSQSPRYKVTKRGQDVTLRCDPISSHATLYWYQQALGQGPEFLTYFNYEAQPDKSGLPSDRFSAERPEGSISTLTIQRTEQRDSAMYRCASSLGGSLNEQFFGPGTRLTVL.

The chain couples TRBV9 to TRBJ2-7; 8 bases fit TRBD2. After removal of 3 bases from V and 3 bases from J, the junction contained 2 bases not matched to a gene. The CDR3 consists of 13 residues. Per the germline V gene, CDR1 is SGDLS and CDR2 is YYNGEE. The CDR3 sequence is CASSAGGVYEQYF. Here the CDR3 DNA reads TGTGCCAGCAGCGCCGGGGGGGTCTACGAGCAGTACTTC.

This rearrangement joins TRBV21-1 to TRBJ1-2. TRBV21-1 is a known pseudogene. The CDR3 runs 14 residues. The CDR3 region has the DNA TGTGCACCGAAGGGGGGGCCGGAGCGGGATGGCTACACCTTC. Protein: CAPKGGPERDGYTF.

To note about this clone: The same CDR3 is also encoded by other DNA sequences in this sample. The CDR3 here is CASSLNRGTQYF. Written as DNA, the CDR3 is TGTGCCAGCAGTTTGAACAGGGGGACCCAGTACTTC. The chain carries TRBV27 and TRBJ2-5, with 7 positions matching TRBD1. This CDR3 is built from 12 residues. Germline V gene sequence: CDR1 MNHEY, CDR2 SMNVEV (reference sequence). V was pared by 3 bases and J by 7 bases, with 2 bases of the junction left unmatched.

The chain combines TRBV18 with TRBJ1-4; unclear D gene. The CDR3 consists of 14 residues. V shed 4 bases and J shed 0 bases, with 6 bases lying between them. Looked up from germline, CDR1 is KGHSH and CDR2 is LQKENI. CDR3: CASSLQATNEKLFF. The CDR3 DNA reads as TGTGCCAGCTCACTCCAAGCAACTAATGAAAAACTGTTTTTT. The full variable domain, its missing parts supplied by reference TRBV18 and TRBJ1-4, is NAGVMQNPRHLVRRRGQEARLRCSPMKGHSHVYWYRQLPEEGLKFMVYLQKENIIDESGMPKERFSAEFPKEGPSILRIQQVVRGDSAAYFCASSLQATNEKLFFGSGTQLSVL.

The J gene is TRBJ1-4, the V gene TRBV10-2; 8 bases agree with TRBD1. This CDR3 is 15 amino acids long. Germline V CDR1 and CDR2: WSHSY, SAAADI. V trimming: 6 bases; J trimming: 10 bases; junction bases outside the gene matches: 13. In nucleotides, the CDR3 is TGCGCCAGCAGCCCATCCGGACAGGGAGTAGCAAAACTGTTTTTT. This encodes CASSPSGQGVAKLFF.

The CDR3 reads CARSHRVRDSGNTIYF. CDR3 bases: TGTGCCAGAAGCCACAGGGTGAGGGACTCTGGAAACACCATATATTTT. The chain carries TRBV7-5 and TRBJ1-3; the D call TRBD1 from the table was never checked on the DNA. TRBV7-5 is a pseudogene. The CDR3 covers 16 residues.

The V and J genes are TRBV5-1 and TRBJ2-2; 9 nucleotides match TRBD1. V lost 3 bases and J lost 6; bases outside the gene matches: 6. CDR1 and CDR2 from the germline V gene are SGHRS and YFSETQ. The CDR3 is 15 amino acids. CDR3 sequence (DNA): TGCGCCAGCAGCTCACAGGGGGCCCCTCCCGGGGAGCTGTTTTTT. Its protein is CASSSQGAPPGELFF.

The chain carries TRBV5-1 and TRBJ1-1; 7 nucleotides match TRBD1. The germline V gene encodes CDR1 SGHRS and CDR2 YFSETQ. The CDR3 sequence is 14 residues long. Trimming cost V 4 bases and J 4 bases; bases outside gene matches: 7. For the CDR3, the DNA is TGCGCCAGCAGCCCTATCGCAGGGGGCACTGAAGCTTTCTTT. Protein product: CASSPIAGGTEAFF.

This clone is a singleton in its sample. V and J are TRBV7-2 and TRBJ2-4; maybe TRBD1 (5 bases). This CDR3 is 14 amino acids long. Trimming removed 4 bases at V and 0 bases at J, with 7 bases between. From germline, CDR1 is SGHTA and CDR2 FQGNSA. The CDR3 is CASSSGIAKNIQYF. The CDR3 DNA sequence: TGTGCCAGCAGCTCAGGGATAGCCAAAAACATTCAGTACTTC.

The CDR3 bases are TGTGCCAGCAGTTTACGTCAGAAAAATGAAAAACTGTTTTTT. Protein sequence: CASSLRQKNEKLFF. The chain joins TRBV27 to TRBJ1-4; D remains unclear. Germline CDR1 and CDR2: MNHEY and SMNVEV (reference sequence). The CDR3 length is 14 residues. V was cut by 2 bases and J by 5 bases, with 9 bases left in between.

The rearrangement uses TRBV7-2 and TRBJ2-1; TRBD2 agrees at 7 bases. The germline gives CDR1 SGHTA, CDR2 FQGNSA. Trimming at V came to 5 bases and at J to 7 bases, leaving 20 bases not matched to a gene. The length of the CDR3 is 18 residues. As DNA, the CDR3 is TGTGCCAGCAGCCTCAAACCCCCCGGAGGGGAGGGCCGAAATGAGCAGTTCTTC. This translates into CASSLKPPGGEGRNEQFF.

The chain combines TRBV6-5 with TRBJ2-7, with D perhaps matching TRBD2 (5 bases). This CDR3 region has 14 residues. Germline CDR1 reads MNHEY; CDR2 reads SVGAGI. Trimming left V 0 bases short and J 3 bases short, with 9 bases between. The CDR3 here is CASSYSRGLYEQYF. The CDR3 coding sequence is TGTGCCAGCAGTTACTCGAGAGGGCTCTACGAGCAGTACTTC.

This chain connects TRBV28 to TRBJ1-2; the D gene is possibly TRBD1 (6 bases). V lost 5 bases and J lost 4, with 29 bases in between. This CDR3 is built from 19 residues. Germline-derived CDR1 and CDR2 are MDHEN and SYDVKM. CDR3 sequence: CASSRSSPQWGAQGYGYTF. CDR3 sequence (DNA): TGTGCCAGCAGTCGAAGCAGCCCACAGTGGGGGGCCCAGGGCTATGGCTACACCTTC.

CDR3 coding DNA: TGTGCCAGCAGTTACGCGGTCTCACTCCCCGTCTATGGCTACACCTTC. Translating gives CASSYAVSLPVYGYTF. V gene TRBV6-6 combines with J gene TRBJ1-2; no clear D. CDR3 length: 16 residues. CDR1 and CDR2 from the germline V gene are MNHNY and SVGAGI (reference sequence). The germline V and J ends were trimmed by 2 bases and 4 bases, with 17 bases remaining between them.

The chain joins TRBV4-2 to TRBJ2-5; TRBD2 matches at 12 bases. The CDR3 loop spans 17 amino acids. The germline V gene encodes CDR1 LGHNA and CDR2 YNFKEQ. V lost 0 bases and J lost 4; bases outside the gene matches: 6. The CDR3 sequence: CASSQEPLAGGGETQYF. The DNA for the CDR3 is TGTGCCAGCAGCCAAGAACCACTAGCGGGAGGCGGAGAGACCCAGTACTTC.

This clone occurred once. Distinct nucleotide sequences in the sample also encode this CDR3. The rearrangement uses TRBV5-1 and TRBJ2-5, with TRBD2 matching 8 bases. Germline V gives CDR1 SGHRS, CDR2 YFSETQ. Losses at the gene ends were 0 bases for V and 5 bases for J; bases not matched to a gene: 6. The CDR3 is made up of 15 amino acids. The CDR3 DNA reads as TGCGCCAGCAGCTTGGTGGCGGGAGGCAGGGAGACCCAGTACTTC. This gives the protein CASSLVAGGRETQYF.

Worth noting for this clone: This sample includes further DNA sequences coding for the same CDR3. This sequence joins TRBV18 and TRBJ2-2; 8 nucleotides align to TRBD1. This CDR3 is built from 15 residues. V gave up 4 bases and J gave up 2 bases; unmatched junction bases: 3. CDR1 is KGHSH and CDR2 is LQKENI in the germline V gene. This chain's CDR3 is CASSRGQGNTGELFF. The CDR3 bases are TGTGCCAGCTCACGCGGACAGGGTAACACCGGGGAGCTGTTTTTT.

This clone appeared once. J is TRBJ2-7 and V is TRBV7-2; the D is unclear. This CDR3 has 14 residues. Germline CDR1 is SGHTA and CDR2 is FQGNSA. Trimming took off 3 bases at V and 4 bases at J, with 13 bases between the two ends. CDR3 bases: TGTGCCAGCAGCTTCCTCGAGATGGGATACGAGCAGTACTTC. This codes for CASSFLEMGYEQYF. Based on the CDR3 plus reference TRBV7-2 and TRBJ2-7, the full variable domain is GAGVSQSPSNKVTEKGKDVELRCDPISGHTALYWYRQSLGQGLEFLIYFQGNSAPDKSGLPSDRFSAERTGGSVSTLTIQRTQQEDSAVYLCASSFLEMGYEQYFGPGTRLTVT.

In the case of this clone: Other DNA variants within this sample encode the same CDR3. The chain recombines TRBV5-1 with TRBJ2-1; D is uncertain. The ends were cut back, 2 bases at V and 0 bases at J, with 9 bases in the middle. CDR1 is SGHRS and CDR2 is YFSETQ in the germline V gene. The CDR3 is 15 amino acids. The CDR3: CASSLVRNSYNEQFF. In nucleotides, the CDR3 is TGCGCCAGCAGCTTAGTGAGGAACTCCTACAATGAGCAGTTCTTC.

The chain couples TRBV19 to TRBJ2-1, with 8 bases that match TRBD2. V was pared by 6 bases and J by 4 bases, with 5 bases of the junction left unmatched. The CDR3 runs to 14 residues. Germline CDR1 is LNHDA and CDR2 is SQIVND (reference sequence). The CDR3 nucleotides are TGTGCCAGTAGGGAACTAGCGGCTTACAATGAGCAGTTCTTC. Amino acid sequence: CASRELAAYNEQFF.

The chain combines TRBV15 with TRBJ1-1; D perhaps matches TRBD1 (5 bases). CDR3 length: 14 residues. Trimming left V 10 bases short and J 4 bases short, with 19 bases between. CDR1 and CDR2 from the germline V gene are LNHNV and YYDKDF (reference sequence). CDR3 in amino acids: CAIPIRPGGTEAFF. CDR3 sequence (DNA): TGTGCCATACCGATCCGCCCGGGGGGCACTGAAGCTTTCTTT.